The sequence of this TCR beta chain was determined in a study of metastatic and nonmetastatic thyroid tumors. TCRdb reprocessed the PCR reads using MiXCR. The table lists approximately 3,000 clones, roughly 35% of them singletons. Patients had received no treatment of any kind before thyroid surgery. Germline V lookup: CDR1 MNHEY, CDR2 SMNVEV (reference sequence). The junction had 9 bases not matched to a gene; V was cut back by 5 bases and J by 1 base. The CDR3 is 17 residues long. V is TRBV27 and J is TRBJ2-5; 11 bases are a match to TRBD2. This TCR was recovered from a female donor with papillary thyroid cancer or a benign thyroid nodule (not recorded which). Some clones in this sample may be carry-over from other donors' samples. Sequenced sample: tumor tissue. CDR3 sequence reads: CASSTRLAGPLQETQYF. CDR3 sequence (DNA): TGTGCCAGCAGTACCCGACTAGCGGGACCCCTCCAAGAGACCCAGTACTTC.